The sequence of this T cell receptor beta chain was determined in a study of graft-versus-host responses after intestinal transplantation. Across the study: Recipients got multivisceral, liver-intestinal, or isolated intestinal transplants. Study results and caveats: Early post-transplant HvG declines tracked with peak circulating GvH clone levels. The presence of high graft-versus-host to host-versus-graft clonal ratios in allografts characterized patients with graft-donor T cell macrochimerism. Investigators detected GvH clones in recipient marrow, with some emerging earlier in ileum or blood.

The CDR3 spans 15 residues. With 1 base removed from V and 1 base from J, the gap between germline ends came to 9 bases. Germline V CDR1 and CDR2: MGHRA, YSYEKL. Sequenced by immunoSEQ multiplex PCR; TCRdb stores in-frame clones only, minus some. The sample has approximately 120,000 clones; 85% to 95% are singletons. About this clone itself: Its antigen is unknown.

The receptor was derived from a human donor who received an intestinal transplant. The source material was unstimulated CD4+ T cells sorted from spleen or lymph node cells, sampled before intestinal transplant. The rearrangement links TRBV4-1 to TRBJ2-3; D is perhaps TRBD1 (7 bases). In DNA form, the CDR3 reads TGCGCCAGCAGCCAAGTCAGGGGGGGCACAGATACGCAGTATTTT. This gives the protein CASSQVRGGTDTQYF.